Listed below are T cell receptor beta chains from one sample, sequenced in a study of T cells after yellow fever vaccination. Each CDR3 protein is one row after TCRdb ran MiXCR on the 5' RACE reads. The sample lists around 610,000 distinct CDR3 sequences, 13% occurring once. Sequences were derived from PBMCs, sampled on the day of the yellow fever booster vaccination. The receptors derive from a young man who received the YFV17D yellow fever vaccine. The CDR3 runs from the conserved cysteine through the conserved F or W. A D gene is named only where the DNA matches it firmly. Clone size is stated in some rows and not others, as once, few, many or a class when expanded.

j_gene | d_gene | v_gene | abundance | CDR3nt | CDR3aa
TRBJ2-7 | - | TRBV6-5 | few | TGTGCCAGCAGTTACAGGGGTACCGACGAGCAGTACTTC | CASSYRGTDEQYF
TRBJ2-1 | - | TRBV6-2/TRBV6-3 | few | TGTGCCAGCAGTTACTCTCCAGCGGGCCTACGGAATGAGCAGTTCTTC | CASSYSPAGLRNEQFF
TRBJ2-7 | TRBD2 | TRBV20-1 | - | TGCAGTGCTAGAGACATAGCGGGGCCACAGTACTTC | CSARDIAGPQYF
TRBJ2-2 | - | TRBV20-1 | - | TGCAGTGCTAGAGCGGGAGCTGGCGGGGAGCTGTTTTTT | CSARAGAGGELFF
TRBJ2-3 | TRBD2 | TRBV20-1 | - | TGCAGTGCTCAGCCGGGGGTGGGGACTATCACAGATACGCAGTATTTT | CSAQPGVGTITDTQYF
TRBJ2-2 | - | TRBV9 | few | TGTGCCAGCAAACAGGGCGGCGTCGGGGAGCTGTTTTTT | CASKQGGVGELFF
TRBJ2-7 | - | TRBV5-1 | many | TGCGCCAGCAGCTTGCCTGGGGAGCAGTACTTC | CASSLPGEQYF
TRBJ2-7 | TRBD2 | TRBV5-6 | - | TGTGCCAGCAGCTGGGGGGCCACAGGACTAGCGGGACACTACGAGCAGTACTTC | CASSWGATGLAGHYEQYF
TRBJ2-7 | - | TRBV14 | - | TGTGCCAGCAGAGCGGGACAGCGTTCCTACGAGCAGTACTTC | CASRAGQRSYEQYF
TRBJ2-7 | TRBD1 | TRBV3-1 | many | TGTGCCAGCAGCCAAGAAAGGTGGCAGGGGGCCTACGAGCAGTACTTC | CASSQERWQGAYEQYF
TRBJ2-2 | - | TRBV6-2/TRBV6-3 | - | TGTGCCAGCAGTTACGGCTTTAACAGGGTGGACGGGGAGCTGTTTTTT | CASSYGFNRVDGELFF
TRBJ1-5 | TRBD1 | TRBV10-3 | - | TGTGCCATCACGGGACAGCTCAATCAGCCCCAGCATTTT | CAITGQLNQPQHF
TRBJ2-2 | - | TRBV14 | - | TGTGCCAGCAGCCAAGATCAAGCGCTCACCGGGGAGCTGTTTTTT | CASSQDQALTGELFF
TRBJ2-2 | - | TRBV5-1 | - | TGCGCCAGCAGCTTGGCCCGGACAAGGTACACCGGGGAGCTGTTTTTT | CASSLARTRYTGELFF
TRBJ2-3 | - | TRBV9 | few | TGTGCCAGCAGCGTTGGTACTAGGGGCCCAGATACGCAGTATTTT | CASSVGTRGPDTQYF
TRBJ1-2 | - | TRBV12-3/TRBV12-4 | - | TGTGCCAGCAGTCGAAGACCGGGCGACTATGGCTACACCTTC | CASSRRPGDYGYTF
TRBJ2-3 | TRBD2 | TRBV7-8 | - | TGTGCCAGCAGCCGGGAGGTAGATACGCAGTATTTT | CASSREVDTQYF
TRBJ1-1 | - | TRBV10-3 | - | TGTGCCGCCAACACGGGGAACACTGAAGCTTTCTTT | CAANTGNTEAFF
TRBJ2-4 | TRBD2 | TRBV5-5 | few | TGTGCCAGCAGCTTGGGGCTAGCGGAAGGAGAGTCCAAAAACATTCAGTACTTC | CASSLGLAEGESKNIQYF
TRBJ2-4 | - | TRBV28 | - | TGTGCCAGCAGCCAGGGACCCAAAAACATTCAGTACTTC | CASSQGPKNIQYF
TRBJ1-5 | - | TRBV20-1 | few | TGCAGTGCTAGAGATCCGCAGGGCGGGTCGGGCAATCAGCCCCAGCATTTT | CSARDPQGGSGNQPQHF
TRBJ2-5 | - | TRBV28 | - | TGTGCCAGCAGTTTGCAGAGTTCGAAGATGGGGGAGACCCAGTACTTC | CASSLQSSKMGETQYF
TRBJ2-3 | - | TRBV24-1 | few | TGTGCCACCAGCCCAAGGGCGAGCCCAGATACGCAGTATTTT | CATSPRASPDTQYF
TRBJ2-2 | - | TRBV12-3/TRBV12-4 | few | TGTGCCAGCAGCCGCAGCAGGACCGGGGAGCTGTTTTTT | CASSRSRTGELFF
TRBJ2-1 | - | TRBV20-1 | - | TGCAGTGCTGAATATTCGATAGTGTATGAGCAGTTCTTC | CSAEYSIVYEQFF
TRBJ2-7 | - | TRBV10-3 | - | TGTGCCATGGGGGGAGAGGGGGATATTGGCTACGAGCAGTACTTC | CAMGGEGDIGYEQYF